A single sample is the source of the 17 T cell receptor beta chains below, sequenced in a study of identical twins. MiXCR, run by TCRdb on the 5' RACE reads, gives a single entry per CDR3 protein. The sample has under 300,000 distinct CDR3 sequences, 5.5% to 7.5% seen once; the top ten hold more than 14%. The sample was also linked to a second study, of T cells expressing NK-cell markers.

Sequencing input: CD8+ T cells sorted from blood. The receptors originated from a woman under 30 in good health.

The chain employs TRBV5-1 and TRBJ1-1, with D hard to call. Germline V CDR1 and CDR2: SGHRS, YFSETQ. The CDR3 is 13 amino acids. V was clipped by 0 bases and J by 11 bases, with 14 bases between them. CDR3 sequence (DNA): TGCGCCAGCAGCTTGGGGGCTCGGGAGGATGCTTTCTTT. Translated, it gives CASSLGAREDAFF.

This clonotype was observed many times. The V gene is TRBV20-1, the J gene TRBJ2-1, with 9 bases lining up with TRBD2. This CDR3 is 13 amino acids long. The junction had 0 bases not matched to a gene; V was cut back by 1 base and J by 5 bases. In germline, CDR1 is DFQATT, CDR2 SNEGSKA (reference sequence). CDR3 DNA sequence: TGCAGTGCTAGAGGGACTAGCGACAATGAGCAGTTCTTC. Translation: CSARGTSDNEQFF.

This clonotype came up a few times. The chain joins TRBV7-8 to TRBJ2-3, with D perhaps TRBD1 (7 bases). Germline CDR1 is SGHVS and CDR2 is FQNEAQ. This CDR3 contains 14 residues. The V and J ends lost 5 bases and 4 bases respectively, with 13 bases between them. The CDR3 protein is CASSQGGAPDTQYF. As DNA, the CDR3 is TGTGCCAGCAGCCAGGGGGGCGCCCCAGATACGCAGTATTTT.

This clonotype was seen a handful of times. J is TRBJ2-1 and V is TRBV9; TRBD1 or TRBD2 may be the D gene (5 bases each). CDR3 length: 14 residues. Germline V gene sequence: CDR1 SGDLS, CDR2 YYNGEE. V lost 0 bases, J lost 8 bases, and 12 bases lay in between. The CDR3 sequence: CASSVDGDLDEQFF. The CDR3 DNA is TGTGCCAGCAGCGTAGATGGGGACCTCGATGAGCAGTTCTTC.

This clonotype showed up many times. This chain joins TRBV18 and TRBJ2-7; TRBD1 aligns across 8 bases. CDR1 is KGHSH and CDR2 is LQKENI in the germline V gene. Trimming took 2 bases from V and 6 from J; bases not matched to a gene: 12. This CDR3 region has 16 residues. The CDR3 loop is CASSPAGTGSFFEQYF. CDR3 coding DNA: TGTGCCAGCTCACCAGCCGGGACAGGATCCTTTTTCGAGCAGTACTTC.

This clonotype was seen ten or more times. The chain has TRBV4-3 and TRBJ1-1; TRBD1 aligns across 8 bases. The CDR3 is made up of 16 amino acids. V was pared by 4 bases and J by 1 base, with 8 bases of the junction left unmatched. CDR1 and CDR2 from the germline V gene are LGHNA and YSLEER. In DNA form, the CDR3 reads TGCGCCAGCAGCCCCGGGACAGGAATTGAGAACACTGAAGCTTTCTTT. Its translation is CASSPGTGIENTEAFF.

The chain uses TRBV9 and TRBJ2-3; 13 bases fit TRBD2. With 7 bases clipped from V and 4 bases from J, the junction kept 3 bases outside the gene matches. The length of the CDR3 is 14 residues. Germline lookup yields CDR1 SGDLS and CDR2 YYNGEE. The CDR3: CASSTSGGADTQYF. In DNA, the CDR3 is TGTGCCAGCTCTACTAGCGGGGGGGCAGATACGCAGTATTTT.

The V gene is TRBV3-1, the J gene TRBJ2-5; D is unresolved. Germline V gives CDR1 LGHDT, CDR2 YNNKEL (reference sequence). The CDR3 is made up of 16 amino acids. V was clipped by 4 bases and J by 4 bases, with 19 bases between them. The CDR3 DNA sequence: TGTGCCAGCAGCCCGCCAACCTCGGTTCTCCGAGAGACCCAGTACTTC. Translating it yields CASSPPTSVLRETQYF.

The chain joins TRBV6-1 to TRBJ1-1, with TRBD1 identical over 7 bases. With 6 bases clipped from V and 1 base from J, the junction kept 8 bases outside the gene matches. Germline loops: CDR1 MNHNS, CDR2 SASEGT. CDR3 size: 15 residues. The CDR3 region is CASSEMNRGNTEAFF. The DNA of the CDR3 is TGTGCCAGCAGCGAAATGAACAGGGGGAACACTGAAGCTTTCTTT.

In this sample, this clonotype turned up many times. The CDR3 is CASSGSQEAFF. The CDR3, as DNA: TGTGCCAGCAGCGGGTCGCAAGAAGCTTTCTTT. The V gene is TRBV2, the J gene TRBJ1-1; D not certain. The germline CDR1 and CDR2 sequences are SNHLY and FYNNEI. The CDR3 totals 11 residues. V lost 6 bases to trimming and J lost 8 bases, with 10 bases between them.

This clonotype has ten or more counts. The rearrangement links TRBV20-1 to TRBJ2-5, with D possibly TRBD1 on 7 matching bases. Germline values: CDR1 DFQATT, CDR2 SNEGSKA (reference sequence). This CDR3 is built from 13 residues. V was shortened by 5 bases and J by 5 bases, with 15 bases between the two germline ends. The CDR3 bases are TGCAGTGCTGCGGGACAGTCAGGGGAGACCCAGTACTTC. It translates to CSAAGQSGETQYF.

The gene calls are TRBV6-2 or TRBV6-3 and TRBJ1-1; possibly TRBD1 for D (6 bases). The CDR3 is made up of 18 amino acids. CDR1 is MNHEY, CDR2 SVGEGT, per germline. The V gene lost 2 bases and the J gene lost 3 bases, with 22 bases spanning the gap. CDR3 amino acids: CASSYGRGGRHRDTEAFF. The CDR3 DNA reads TGTGCCAGCAGTTACGGGCGAGGCGGGAGACACAGGGACACTGAAGCTTTCTTT.

The CDR3 DNA is TGTGCCTGGAGCGCGGGACTAGCGGGCCTCTACGAGCAGTACTTC. Protein product: CAWSAGLAGLYEQYF. The chain joins TRBV30 to TRBJ2-7, with 12 bases identical to TRBD2. Germline V gene sequence: CDR1 GTSNPN, CDR2 SVGIG (reference sequence). The V segment lost 3 bases and the J segment 3 bases; nucleotides outside the gene matches: 6. The CDR3 covers 15 residues. Together with reference TRBV30 and TRBJ2-7, the CDR3 gives the full variable domain: SQTIHQWPATLVQPVGSPLSLECTVEGTSNPNLYWYRQAAGRGLQLLFYSVGIGQISSEVPQNLSASRPQDRQFILSSKKLLLSDSGFYLCAWSAGLAGLYEQYFGPGTRLTVT.

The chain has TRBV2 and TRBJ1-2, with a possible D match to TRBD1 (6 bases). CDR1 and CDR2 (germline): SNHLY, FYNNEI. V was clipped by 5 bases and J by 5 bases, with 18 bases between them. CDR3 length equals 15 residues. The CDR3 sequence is CASSTPTGAGYGYTF. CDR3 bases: TGTGCCAGCAGTACACCGACGGGGGCAGGGTATGGCTACACCTTC.

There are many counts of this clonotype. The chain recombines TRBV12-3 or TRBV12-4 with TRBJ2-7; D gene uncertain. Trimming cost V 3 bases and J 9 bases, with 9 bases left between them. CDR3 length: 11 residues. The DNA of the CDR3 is TGTGCCAGCAGTTTCAACTCCAGGCAGTACTTC. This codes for CASSFNSRQYF.

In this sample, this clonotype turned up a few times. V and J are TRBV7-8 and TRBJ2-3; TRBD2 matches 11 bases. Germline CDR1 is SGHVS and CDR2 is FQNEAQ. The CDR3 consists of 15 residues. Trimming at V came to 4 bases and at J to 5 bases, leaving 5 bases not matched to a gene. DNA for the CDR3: TGTGCCAGCAGCTCCACTAGCGGGGGTAGAGATACGCAGTATTTT. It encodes CASSSTSGGRDTQYF.

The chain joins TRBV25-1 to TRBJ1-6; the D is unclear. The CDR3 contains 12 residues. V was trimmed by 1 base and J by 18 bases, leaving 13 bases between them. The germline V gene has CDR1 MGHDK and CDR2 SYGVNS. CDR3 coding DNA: TGTGCCAGCAGTGAATTTGGGGAATCCCCCCACTTT. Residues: CASSEFGESPHF.